This T cell receptor (beta chain) was observed in a study of shared clonotypes between healthy human individuals. Across the study: Per donor, CD8 memory used one plate, CD8 naive used two, CD4 memory used three and CD4 naive used three. Study observations and caveats: Clonotypes which were not shared had lower generation probabilities than clonotypes that all four donors shared.

Only in-frame clones appear in the TCRdb table, and some are missing; sequencing was by immunoSEQ multiplex PCR. This repertoire shows about 2.1 million clones, about 93% found once; its top ten account for under 2%. With regard to this clone: Antigen: not known.

Naive CD8 cells, CD45RO-negative and positively selected for CCR7, excluded terminally differentiated effector memory CD45RA+ cells. The trim removed 5 bases at V and 1 base at J, leaving 6 bases unmatched. The CDR3 covers 17 residues. The germline gives CDR1 SEHNR, CDR2 FQNEAQ (reference sequence). What was sequenced was naive CD8+ T cells from PBMCs. The sequence was collected from a man aged 18 to 29 in good health. Some clones in this sample may be carry-over from other donors' samples. The chain combines TRBV7-9 with TRBJ2-6; 9 bases are shared with TRBD2. CDR3 sequence reads: CASSLTSGFSGANVLTF. CDR3 nucleotide sequence: TGTGCCAGCAGCCTTACTAGCGGGTTTTCTGGGGCCAACGTCCTGACTTTC.